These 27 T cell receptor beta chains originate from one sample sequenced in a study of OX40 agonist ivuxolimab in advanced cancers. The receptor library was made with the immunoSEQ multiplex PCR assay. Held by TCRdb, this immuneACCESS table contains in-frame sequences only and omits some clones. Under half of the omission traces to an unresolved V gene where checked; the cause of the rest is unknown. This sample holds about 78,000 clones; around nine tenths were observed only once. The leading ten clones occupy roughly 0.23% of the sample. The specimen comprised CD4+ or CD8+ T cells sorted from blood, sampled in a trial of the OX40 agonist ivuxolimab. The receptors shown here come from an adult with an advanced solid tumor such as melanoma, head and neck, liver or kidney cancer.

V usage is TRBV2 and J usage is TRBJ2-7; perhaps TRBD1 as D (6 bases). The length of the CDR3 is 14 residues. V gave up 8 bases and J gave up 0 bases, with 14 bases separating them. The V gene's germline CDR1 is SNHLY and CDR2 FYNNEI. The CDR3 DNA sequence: TGTGCCAGCGGTGGGGTAGGGGGCTCCTACGAGCAGTACTTC. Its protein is CASGGVGGSYEQYF.

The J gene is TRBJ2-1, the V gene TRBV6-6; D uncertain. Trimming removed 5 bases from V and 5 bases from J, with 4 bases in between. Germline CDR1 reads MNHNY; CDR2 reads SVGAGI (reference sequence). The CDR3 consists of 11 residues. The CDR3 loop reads CASSRNNEQFF. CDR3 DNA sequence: TGTGCCAGCAGTAGGAACAATGAGCAGTTCTTC.

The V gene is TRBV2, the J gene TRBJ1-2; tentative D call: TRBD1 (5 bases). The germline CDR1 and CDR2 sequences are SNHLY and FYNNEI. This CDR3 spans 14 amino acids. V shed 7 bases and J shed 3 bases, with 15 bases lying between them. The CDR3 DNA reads TGTGCCAGCACCGGGGGAGGGGCCTACTATGGCTACACCTTC. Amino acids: CASTGGGAYYGYTF. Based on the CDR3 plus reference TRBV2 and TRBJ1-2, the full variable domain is EPEVTQTPSHQVTQMGQEVILRCVPISNHLYFYWYRQILGQKVEFLVSFYNNEISEKSEIFDDQFSVERPDGSNFTLKIRSTKLEDSAMYFCASTGGGAYYGYTFGSGTRLTVV.

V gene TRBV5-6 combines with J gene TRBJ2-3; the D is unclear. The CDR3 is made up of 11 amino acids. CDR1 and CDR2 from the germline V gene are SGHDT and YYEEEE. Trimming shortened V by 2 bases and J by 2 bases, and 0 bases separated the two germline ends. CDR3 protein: CASSFTDTQYF. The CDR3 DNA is TGTGCCAGCAGCTTCACAGATACGCAGTATTTT.

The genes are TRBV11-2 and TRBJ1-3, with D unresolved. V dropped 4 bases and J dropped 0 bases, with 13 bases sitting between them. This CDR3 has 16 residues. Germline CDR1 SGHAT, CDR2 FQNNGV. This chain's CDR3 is CASSSLRRPSGNTIYF. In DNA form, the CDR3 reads TGTGCCAGCAGCTCCCTCCGGAGACCCTCTGGAAACACCATATATTTT.

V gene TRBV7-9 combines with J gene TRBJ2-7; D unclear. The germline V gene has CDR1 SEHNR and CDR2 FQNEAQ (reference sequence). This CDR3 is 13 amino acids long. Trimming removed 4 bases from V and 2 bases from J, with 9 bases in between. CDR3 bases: TGTGCCAGCAGCTCTAAAGGACCCTACGAGCAGTACTTC. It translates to CASSSKGPYEQYF.

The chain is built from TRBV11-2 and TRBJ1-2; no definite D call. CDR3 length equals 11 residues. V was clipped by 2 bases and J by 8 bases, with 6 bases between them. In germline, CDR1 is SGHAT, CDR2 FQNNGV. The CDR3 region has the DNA TGTGCCAGCAGCTTAAATCTGGGCTACACCTTC. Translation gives CASSLNLGYTF.

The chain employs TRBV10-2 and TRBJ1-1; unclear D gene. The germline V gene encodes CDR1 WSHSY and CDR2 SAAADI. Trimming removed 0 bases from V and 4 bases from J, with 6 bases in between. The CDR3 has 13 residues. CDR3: CASSESRVTEAFF. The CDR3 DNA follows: TGCGCCAGCAGTGAGTCGAGGGTCACTGAAGCTTTCTTT.

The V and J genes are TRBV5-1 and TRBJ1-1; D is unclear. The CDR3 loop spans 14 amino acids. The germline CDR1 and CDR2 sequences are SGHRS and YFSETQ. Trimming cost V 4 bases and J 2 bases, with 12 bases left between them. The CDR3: CASSLLALNTEAFF. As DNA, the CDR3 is TGCGCCAGCAGCCTATTGGCACTCAACACTGAAGCTTTCTTT.

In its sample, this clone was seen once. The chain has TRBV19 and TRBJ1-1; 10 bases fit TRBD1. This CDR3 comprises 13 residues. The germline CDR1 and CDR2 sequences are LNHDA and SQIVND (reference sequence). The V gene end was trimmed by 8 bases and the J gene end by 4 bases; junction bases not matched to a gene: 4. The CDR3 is CASSRTGGTEAFF. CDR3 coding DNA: TGTGCCAGTTCCCGGACAGGGGGCACTGAAGCTTTCTTT.

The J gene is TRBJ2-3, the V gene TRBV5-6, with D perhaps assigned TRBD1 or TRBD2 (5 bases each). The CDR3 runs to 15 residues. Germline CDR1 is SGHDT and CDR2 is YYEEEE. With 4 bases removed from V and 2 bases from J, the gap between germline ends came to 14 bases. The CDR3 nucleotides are TGTGCCAGCAGCATGGGACCGCTCAACACAGATACGCAGTATTTT. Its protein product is CASSMGPLNTDTQYF.

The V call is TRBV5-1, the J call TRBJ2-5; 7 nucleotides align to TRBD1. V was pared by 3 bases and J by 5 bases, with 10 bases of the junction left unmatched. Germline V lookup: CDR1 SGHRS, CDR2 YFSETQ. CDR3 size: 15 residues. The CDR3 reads CASSSDRATRETQYF. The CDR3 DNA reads TGCGCCAGCAGCTCCGACAGGGCGACGCGGGAGACCCAGTACTTC.

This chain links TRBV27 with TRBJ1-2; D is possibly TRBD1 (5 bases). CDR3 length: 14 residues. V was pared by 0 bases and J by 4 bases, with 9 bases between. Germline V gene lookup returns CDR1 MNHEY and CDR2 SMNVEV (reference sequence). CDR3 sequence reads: CASSLSGDSYGYTF. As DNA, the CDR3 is TGTGCCAGCAGTTTATCAGGGGATTCCTATGGCTACACCTTC.

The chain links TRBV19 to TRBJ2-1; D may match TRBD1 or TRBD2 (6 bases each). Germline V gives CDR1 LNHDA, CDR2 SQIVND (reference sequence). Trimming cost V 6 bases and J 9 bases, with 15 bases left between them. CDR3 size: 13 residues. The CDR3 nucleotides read TGTGCCAGTAGCAGGGGTGCGGGGAGTGAGCAGTTCTTC. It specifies CASSRGAGSEQFF.

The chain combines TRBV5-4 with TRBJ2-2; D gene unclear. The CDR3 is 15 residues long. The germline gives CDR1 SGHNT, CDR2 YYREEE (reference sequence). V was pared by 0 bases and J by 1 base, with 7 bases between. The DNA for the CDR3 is TGTGCCAGCAGCTTGGTACAAAAGAACACCGGGGAGCTGTTTTTT. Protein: CASSLVQKNTGELFF.

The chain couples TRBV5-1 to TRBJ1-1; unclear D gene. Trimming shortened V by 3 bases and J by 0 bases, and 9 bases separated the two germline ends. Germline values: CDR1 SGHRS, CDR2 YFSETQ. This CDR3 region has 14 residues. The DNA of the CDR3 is TGCGCCAGCAGCTCCCGAGAGATGAACACTGAAGCTTTCTTT. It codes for CASSSREMNTEAFF.

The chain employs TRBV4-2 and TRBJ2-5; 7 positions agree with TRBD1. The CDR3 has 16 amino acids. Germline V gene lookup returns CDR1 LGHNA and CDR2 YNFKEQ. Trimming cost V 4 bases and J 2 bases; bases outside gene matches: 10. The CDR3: CASSRNPGQSQETQYF. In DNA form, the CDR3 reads TGTGCCAGCAGCCGAAACCCGGGACAGAGTCAAGAGACCCAGTACTTC.

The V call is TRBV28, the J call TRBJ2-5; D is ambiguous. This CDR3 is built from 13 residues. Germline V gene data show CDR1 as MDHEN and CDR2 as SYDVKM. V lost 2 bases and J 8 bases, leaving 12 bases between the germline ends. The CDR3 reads CASSLPPPETQYF. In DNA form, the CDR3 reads TGTGCCAGCAGTTTACCCCCTCCGGAAACCCAGTACTTC.

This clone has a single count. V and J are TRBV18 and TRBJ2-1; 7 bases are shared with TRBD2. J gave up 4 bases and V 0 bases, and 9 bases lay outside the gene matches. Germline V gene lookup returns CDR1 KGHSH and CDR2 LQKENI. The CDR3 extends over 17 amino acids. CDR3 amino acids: CASSPPIGSGTYNEQFF. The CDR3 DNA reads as TGTGCCAGCTCACCACCAATCGGGAGCGGGACTTACAATGAGCAGTTCTTC.

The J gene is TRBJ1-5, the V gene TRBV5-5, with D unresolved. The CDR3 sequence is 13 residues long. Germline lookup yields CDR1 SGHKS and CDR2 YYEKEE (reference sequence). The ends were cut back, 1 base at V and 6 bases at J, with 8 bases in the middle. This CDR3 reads CASSLMGSQPQHF. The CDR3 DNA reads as TGTGCCAGCAGCTTGATGGGTTCTCAGCCCCAGCATTTT.

CDR3 sequence: CASSYQSGSADTQYF. CDR3 DNA sequence: TGTGCCAGCAGCTATCAGAGCGGGAGCGCAGATACGCAGTATTTT. The chain has TRBV7-3 and TRBJ2-3, with TRBD2 matching 8 bases. J gave up 4 bases and V 4 bases, and 7 bases lay outside the gene matches. Germline CDR1 SGHTA, CDR2 FQGTGA. The CDR3 runs to 15 residues.

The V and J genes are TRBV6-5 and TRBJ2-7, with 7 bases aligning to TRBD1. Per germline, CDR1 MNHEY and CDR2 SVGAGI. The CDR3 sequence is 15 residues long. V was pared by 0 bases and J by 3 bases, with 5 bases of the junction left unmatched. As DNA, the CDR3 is TGTGCCAGCAGTTACTCCCGGGGACAGAACTACGAGCAGTACTTC. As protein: CASSYSRGQNYEQYF.

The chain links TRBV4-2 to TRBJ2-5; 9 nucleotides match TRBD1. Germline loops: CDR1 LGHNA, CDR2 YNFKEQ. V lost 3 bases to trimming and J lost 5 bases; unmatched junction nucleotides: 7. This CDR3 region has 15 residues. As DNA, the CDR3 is TGTGCCAGCAGCCAGACAGGGGGGCTGACGGAGACCCAGTACTTC. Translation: CASSQTGGLTETQYF.

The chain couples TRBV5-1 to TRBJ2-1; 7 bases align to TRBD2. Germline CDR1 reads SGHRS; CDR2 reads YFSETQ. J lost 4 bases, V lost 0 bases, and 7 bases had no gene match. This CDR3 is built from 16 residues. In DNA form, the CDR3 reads TGCGCCAGCAGCTTGGAACTGCGGGAGTCTTACAATGAGCAGTTCTTC. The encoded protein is CASSLELRESYNEQFF.

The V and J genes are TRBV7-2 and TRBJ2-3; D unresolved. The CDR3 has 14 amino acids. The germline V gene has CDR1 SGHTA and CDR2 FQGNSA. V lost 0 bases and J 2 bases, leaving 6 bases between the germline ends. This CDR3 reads CASSLAAHTDTQYF. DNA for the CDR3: TGTGCCAGCAGCTTAGCGGCACACACAGATACGCAGTATTTT. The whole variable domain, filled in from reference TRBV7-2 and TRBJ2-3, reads GAGVSQSPSNKVTEKGKDVELRCDPISGHTALYWYRQSLGQGLEFLIYFQGNSAPDKSGLPSDRFSAERTGGSVSTLTIQRTQQEDSAVYLCASSLAAHTDTQYFGPGTRLTVL.

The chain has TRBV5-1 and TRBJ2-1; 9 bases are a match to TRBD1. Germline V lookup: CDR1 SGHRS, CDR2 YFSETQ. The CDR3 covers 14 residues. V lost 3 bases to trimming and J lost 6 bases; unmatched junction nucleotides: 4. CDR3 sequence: CASSYGQGSNEQFF. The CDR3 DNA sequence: TGCGCCAGCAGCTACGGACAGGGGTCCAATGAGCAGTTCTTC.

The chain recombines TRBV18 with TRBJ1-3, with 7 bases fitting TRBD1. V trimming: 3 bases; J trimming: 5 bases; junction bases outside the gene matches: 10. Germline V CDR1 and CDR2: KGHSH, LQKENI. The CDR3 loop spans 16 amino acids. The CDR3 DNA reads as TGTGCCAGCTCACCCTTGTCCCGGGACAGCAGAAACACCATATATTTT. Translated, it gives CASSPLSRDSRNTIYF. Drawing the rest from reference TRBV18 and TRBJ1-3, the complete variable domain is NAGVMQNPRHLVRRRGQEARLRCSPMKGHSHVYWYRQLPEEGLKFMVYLQKENIIDESGMPKERFSAEFPKEGPSILRIQQVVRGDSAAYFCASSPLSRDSRNTIYFGEGSWLTVV.